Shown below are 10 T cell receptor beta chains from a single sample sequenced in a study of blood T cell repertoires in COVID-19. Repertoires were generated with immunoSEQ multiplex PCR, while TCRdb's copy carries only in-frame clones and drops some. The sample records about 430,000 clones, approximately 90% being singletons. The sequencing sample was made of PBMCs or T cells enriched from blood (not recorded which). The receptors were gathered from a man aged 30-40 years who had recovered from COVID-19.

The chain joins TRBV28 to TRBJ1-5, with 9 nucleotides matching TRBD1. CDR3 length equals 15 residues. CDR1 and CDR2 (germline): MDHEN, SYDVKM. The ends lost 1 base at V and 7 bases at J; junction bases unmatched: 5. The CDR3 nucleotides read TGTGCCAGCAGTTTATCAGGACAGGGGCAACAGCCCCAGCATTTT. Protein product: CASSLSGQGQQPQHF.

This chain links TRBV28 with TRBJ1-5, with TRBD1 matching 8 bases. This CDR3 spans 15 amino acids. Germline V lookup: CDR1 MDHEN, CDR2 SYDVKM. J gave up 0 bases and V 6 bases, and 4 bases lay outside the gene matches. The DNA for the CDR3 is TGTGCCAGCAGCGACAGGGGTACTAGCAATCAGCCCCAGCATTTT. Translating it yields CASSDRGTSNQPQHF.

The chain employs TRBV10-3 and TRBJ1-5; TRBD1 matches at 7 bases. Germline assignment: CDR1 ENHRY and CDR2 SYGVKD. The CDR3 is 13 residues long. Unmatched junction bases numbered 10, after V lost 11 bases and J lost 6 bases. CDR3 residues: CAARQGWSQPQHF. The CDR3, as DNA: TGTGCCGCAAGACAGGGATGGAGTCAGCCCCAGCATTTT.

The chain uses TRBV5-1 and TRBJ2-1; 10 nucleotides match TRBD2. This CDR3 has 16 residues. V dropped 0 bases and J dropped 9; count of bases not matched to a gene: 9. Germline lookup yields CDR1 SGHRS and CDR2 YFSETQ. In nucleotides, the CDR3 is TGCGCCAGCAGCTTGGAGGGACTAGCGATTAAGGGTGAGCAGTTCTTC. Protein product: CASSLEGLAIKGEQFF.

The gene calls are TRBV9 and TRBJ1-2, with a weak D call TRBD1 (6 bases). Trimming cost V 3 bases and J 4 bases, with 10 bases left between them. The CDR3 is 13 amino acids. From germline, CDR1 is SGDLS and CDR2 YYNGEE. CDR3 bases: TGTGCCAGCAGCGACCGGGACACCTATGGCTACACCTTC. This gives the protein CASSDRDTYGYTF.

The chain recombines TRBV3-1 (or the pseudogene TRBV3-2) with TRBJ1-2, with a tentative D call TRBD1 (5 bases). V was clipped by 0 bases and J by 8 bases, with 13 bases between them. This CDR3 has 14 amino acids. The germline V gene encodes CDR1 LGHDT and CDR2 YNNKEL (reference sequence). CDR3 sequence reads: CASSQDGRGGGYTF. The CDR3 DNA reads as TGTGCCAGCAGCCAAGATGGGAGGGGCGGGGGCTACACCTTC.

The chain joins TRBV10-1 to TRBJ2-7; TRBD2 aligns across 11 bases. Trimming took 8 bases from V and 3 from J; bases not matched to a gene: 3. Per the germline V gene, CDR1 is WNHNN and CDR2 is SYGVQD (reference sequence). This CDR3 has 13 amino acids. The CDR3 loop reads CASRLAGYYEQYF. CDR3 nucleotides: TGCGCCAGCCGACTAGCGGGATACTACGAGCAGTACTTC.

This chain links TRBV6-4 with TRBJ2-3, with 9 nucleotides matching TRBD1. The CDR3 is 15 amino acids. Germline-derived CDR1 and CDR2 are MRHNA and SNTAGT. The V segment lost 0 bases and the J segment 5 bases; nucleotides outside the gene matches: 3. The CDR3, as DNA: TGTGCCAGCAGTGACTCGGACAGGGGAGGAGATACGCAGTATTTT. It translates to CASSDSDRGGDTQYF.

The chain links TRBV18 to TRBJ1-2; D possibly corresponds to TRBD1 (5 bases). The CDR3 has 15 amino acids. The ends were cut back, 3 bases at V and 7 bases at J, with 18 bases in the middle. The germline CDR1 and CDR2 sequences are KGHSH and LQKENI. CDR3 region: CASSPMTADQGGYTF. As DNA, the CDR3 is TGTGCCAGCTCACCCATGACAGCTGATCAGGGTGGCTACACCTTC.

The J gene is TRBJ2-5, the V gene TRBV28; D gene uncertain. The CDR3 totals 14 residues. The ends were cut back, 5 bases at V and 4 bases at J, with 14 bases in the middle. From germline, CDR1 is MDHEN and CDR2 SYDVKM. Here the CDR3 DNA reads TGTGCCAGCAGTCGCCTCATCCCGGTAGAGACCCAGTACTTC. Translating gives CASSRLIPVETQYF.